The 22 T cell receptor beta chains reported below all come from one sample, sequenced in a study of blood T cell repertoires in COVID-19. Method: immunoSEQ multiplex PCR; TCRdb's copy keeps in-frame clones and lacks some. This sample has 120,000 to 150,000 clones, with around 84% found just once. Sequenced material: peripheral blood. These receptors were taken from a woman aged 55-70 years with acute or convalescent COVID-19.

There are a few counts of this clone. The chain joins TRBV25-1 to TRBJ1-2; D is possibly TRBD1 (5 bases). The CDR3 is 11 amino acids. V was cut by 4 bases and J by 8 bases, with 8 bases left in between. Germline V gene lookup returns CDR1 MGHDK and CDR2 SYGVNS. CDR3 loop: CASSAGVGYTF. The CDR3 DNA follows: TGTGCCAGCAGTGCGGGGGTCGGCTACACCTTC.

This clone was counted a few times. V gene TRBV5-1 combines with J gene TRBJ2-7; D possibly corresponds to TRBD1 (5 bases). The V end lost 5 bases, the J end lost 6 bases, and 15 bases lay between the germline ends. Looked up from germline, CDR1 is SGHRS and CDR2 is YFSETQ. The CDR3 spans 13 residues. Here the CDR3 reads CASRGPPGSEQYF. The CDR3 nucleotides are TGCGCCAGCAGGGGGCCTCCAGGGTCCGAGCAGTACTTC. The whole variable domain, remainder taken from reference TRBV5-1 and TRBJ2-7, is KAGVTQTPRYLIKTRGQQVTLSCSPISGHRSVSWYQQTPGQGLQFLFEYFSETQRNKGNFPGRFSGRQFSNSRSEMNVSTLELGDSALYLCASRGPPGSEQYFGPGTRLTVT.

The chain links TRBV11-3 to TRBJ2-2; 8 nucleotides align to TRBD1. After removal of 7 bases from V and 4 bases from J, the junction contained 8 bases not matched to a gene. Germline V gene data show CDR1 as SGHNT and CDR2 as YENEEA. CDR3 size: 15 residues. In nucleotides, the CDR3 is TGTGCCAGCACCTCCAGGGGGCGTGGCACCGGGGAGCTGTTTTTT. Amino acids: CASTSRGRGTGELFF.

The chain links TRBV29-1 to TRBJ2-7; weak D call: TRBD2 (5 bases). Trimming cost V 6 bases and J 2 bases, with 5 bases left between them. Germline V gene data show CDR1 as SQVTM and CDR2 as ANQGSEA. This CDR3 region has 10 residues. CDR3 in DNA: TGCAGCGTGGGAGCCTACGAGCAGTACTTC. Translation: CSVGAYEQYF.

This chain connects TRBV7-2 to TRBJ2-5; 11 bases fit TRBD2. V dropped 7 bases and J dropped 0; count of bases not matched to a gene: 10. Germline CDR1 SGHTA, CDR2 FQGNSA. This CDR3 is 17 amino acids long. CDR3 amino acids: CASTFRRTSGHQETQYF. For the CDR3, the DNA is TGTGCCAGCACCTTTAGGAGGACTAGCGGGCACCAAGAGACCCAGTACTTC.

This clone was seen a handful of times. This rearrangement joins TRBV6-2 or TRBV6-3 to TRBJ2-1, with 15 nucleotides matching TRBD2. The CDR3 length is 17 residues. Trimming at V came to 6 bases and at J to 5 bases, leaving 8 bases not matched to a gene. Germline V gene sequence: CDR1 MNHEY, CDR2 SVGEGT. The CDR3 nucleotides read TGTGCCAGCAGCAGGACTAGCGGGGGGGTAATCGACAATGAGCAGTTCTTC. As protein: CASSRTSGGVIDNEQFF.

This clone occurred a few times. The chain carries TRBV10-1 and TRBJ2-3; possible D gene TRBD2, 6 bases. This CDR3 has 14 amino acids. Germline values: CDR1 WNHNN, CDR2 SYGVQD (reference sequence). With 3 bases removed from V and 2 bases from J, the gap between germline ends came to 9 bases. CDR3: CASSDGGNTDTQYF. In DNA, the CDR3 is TGCGCCAGCAGTGATGGGGGGAACACAGATACGCAGTATTTT.

The chain links TRBV28 to TRBJ2-7, with D uncertain. The CDR3 is 14 amino acids. The germline V gene encodes CDR1 MDHEN and CDR2 SYDVKM. V dropped 4 bases and J dropped 6 bases, with 16 bases sitting between them. The CDR3 coding sequence is TGTGCCAGCAGTTCCCCCGGGTCTACTTCCGAGCAGTACTTC. It codes for CASSSPGSTSEQYF. Filled out from reference TRBV28 and TRBJ2-7, the complete variable domain reads DVKVTQSSRYLVKRTGEKVFLECVQDMDHENMFWYRQDPGLGLRLIYFSYDVKMKEKGDIPEGYSVSREKKERFSLILESASTNQTSMYLCASSSPGSTSEQYFGPGTRLTVT.

CDR3 residues: CASSFGDRGSLNTIYF. CDR3 in DNA: TGTGCCAGCAGTTTTGGGGACAGGGGAAGTTTGAACACCATATATTTT. The rearrangement uses TRBV25-1 and TRBJ1-3, with 10 bases matching TRBD1. The CDR3 consists of 16 residues. After removal of 5 bases from V and 7 bases from J, the junction contained 11 bases not matched to a gene. Germline values: CDR1 MGHDK, CDR2 SYGVNS.

The V gene is TRBV29-1, the J gene TRBJ2-5, with TRBD1 matching over 9 bases. Germline-derived CDR1 and CDR2 are SQVTM and ANQGSEA. The V segment lost 4 bases and the J segment 3 bases; nucleotides outside the gene matches: 9. The CDR3 sequence is 15 residues long. The CDR3 nucleotides are TGCAGCGTTGGTATTGGGACAGGGCGCAAAGAGACCCAGTACTTC. Its protein product is CSVGIGTGRKETQYF.

The chain links TRBV4-2 to TRBJ2-3; D not resolved. Germline-derived CDR1 and CDR2 are LGHNA and YNFKEQ. The V end was cut by 4 bases, the J end by 0 bases, with 14 bases between. This CDR3 has 16 residues. Written as DNA, the CDR3 is TGTGCCAGCAGCCCGACTCCTCTCTCTAGCACAGATACGCAGTATTTT. Translation gives CASSPTPLSSTDTQYF.

This clone was found once. The chain carries TRBV29-1 and TRBJ2-7, with 16 bases lining up with TRBD2. After removal of 7 bases from V and 1 base from J, the junction contained 25 bases not matched to a gene. CDR1 and CDR2 from the germline V gene are SQVTM and ANQGSEA. The CDR3 sequence is 22 residues long. This chain's CDR3 is CSAYGTHTPGLAGGSASYEQYF. In nucleotides, the CDR3 is TGCAGCGCCTACGGGACACACACACCGGGACTAGCGGGGGGGTCGGCGTCCTACGAGCAGTACTTC.

This chain links TRBV18 with TRBJ2-1; the D gene is possibly TRBD1 (5 bases). The CDR3 contains 15 residues. Trimming took 3 bases from V and 7 from J, leaving 16 bases between them. The germline gives CDR1 KGHSH, CDR2 LQKENI. The CDR3, as DNA: TGTGCCAGCTCACCCGGTCAGGGTGTAGGGAATGAGCAGTTCTTC. It encodes CASSPGQGVGNEQFF.

The rearrangement joins TRBV5-6 to TRBJ2-7, with unresolved D. This CDR3 comprises 13 residues. The V gene lost 0 bases and the J gene lost 1 base, with 5 bases spanning the gap. Germline V lookup: CDR1 SGHDT, CDR2 YYEEEE. The CDR3 sequence is CASSLDRSYEQYF. In nucleotides, the CDR3 is TGTGCCAGCAGCTTGGACAGATCCTACGAGCAGTACTTC.

V and J are TRBV6-5 and TRBJ2-7; 8 bases align to TRBD1. CDR3 size: 14 residues. The V gene end was trimmed by 5 bases and the J gene end by 3 bases; junction bases not matched to a gene: 6. The germline V gene encodes CDR1 MNHEY and CDR2 SVGAGI. The CDR3 DNA reads as TGTGCCAGCAGTACCCGGGACAGGAACTACGAGCAGTACTTC. Translating it yields CASSTRDRNYEQYF.

This chain connects TRBV11-2 to TRBJ2-7; 8 bases align to TRBD1. Germline lookup yields CDR1 SGHAT and CDR2 FQNNGV. V dropped 5 bases and J dropped 3; count of bases not matched to a gene: 3. The length of the CDR3 is 13 residues. The CDR3 nucleotides read TGTGCCAGCAGCCCCGGACAGGGCTACGAGCAGTACTTC. Translating it yields CASSPGQGYEQYF.

The chain employs TRBV7-2 and TRBJ2-5; 12 nucleotides line up with TRBD2. Germline-derived CDR1 and CDR2 are SGHTA and FQGNSA. This CDR3 has 15 amino acids. V shed 0 bases and J 7 bases; nucleotides not matched to a gene: 3. This chain's CDR3 is CASSLAASGGGTQYF. The CDR3 bases are TGTGCCAGCAGCTTAGCGGCTAGCGGGGGGGGGACCCAGTACTTC.

The gene calls are TRBV5-6 and TRBJ2-6; possibly TRBD1 for D (7 bases). Germline loops: CDR1 SGHDT, CDR2 YYEEEE. The CDR3 has 16 residues. V lost 7 bases and J lost 3, with 17 bases in between. For the CDR3, the DNA is TGTGCCAGCTCCCCGGAGGGGGCCGTTGGGGCCAACGTCCTGACTTTC. Translation gives CASSPEGAVGANVLTF.

The V gene is TRBV7-8, the J gene TRBJ2-2, with D tentatively TRBD2 (5 bases). V lost 4 bases, J lost 6 bases, and 15 bases lay in between. The CDR3 sequence is 15 residues long. Germline CDR1 and CDR2: SGHVS and FQNEAQ. The CDR3 is CASSSRVGFSGELFF. As DNA, the CDR3 is TGTGCCAGCAGCTCGAGGGTGGGGTTCTCCGGGGAGCTGTTTTTT.

This chain links TRBV15 with TRBJ1-5; unclear D gene. Trimming cost V 5 bases and J 0 bases, with 17 bases left between them. Germline loops: CDR1 LNHNV, CDR2 YYDKDF (reference sequence). The CDR3 runs to 17 residues. The CDR3 DNA reads as TGTGCCACCAGCCCCGAAGTCCAGGCCGTTAGCAATCAGCCCCAGCATTTT. This translates into CATSPEVQAVSNQPQHF. The variable domain in full, with the rest retrieved from reference TRBV15 and TRBJ1-5, is DAMVIQNPRYQVTQFGKPVTLSCSQTLNHNVMYWYQQKSSQAPKLLFHYYDKDFNNEADTPDNFQSRRPNTSFCFLDIRSPGLGDTAMYLCATSPEVQAVSNQPQHFGDGTRLSIL.

This chain links TRBV7-2 with TRBJ2-2; possible D gene TRBD1, 5 bases. The V gene's germline CDR1 is SGHTA and CDR2 FQGNSA. With 1 base removed from V and 1 base from J, the gap between germline ends came to 7 bases. CDR3 length: 15 residues. CDR3 sequence: CASSLVQGNTGELFF. In DNA form, the CDR3 reads TGTGCCAGCAGCTTAGTTCAGGGGAACACCGGGGAGCTGTTTTTT.

In its sample, this clone was seen once. V usage is TRBV6-2 or TRBV6-3 and J usage is TRBJ2-1; D is undetermined. The ends were cut back, 5 bases at V and 8 bases at J, with 13 bases in the middle. Germline CDR1 reads MNHEY; CDR2 reads SVGEGT. The CDR3 totals 13 residues. CDR3 sequence reads: CASSRLEFDEQFF. The CDR3 DNA reads TGTGCCAGCAGTCGCCTAGAATTCGATGAGCAGTTCTTC.